The rows below give T cell receptor beta chains drawn from one sample of a study of shared T cell receptors in the human thymus. The protocol was immunoSEQ multiplex PCR, while the TCRdb copy is restricted to in-frame clones and leaves out a portion. This sample has hundreds of thousands of clones, with more than 75% found just once. These sequences were also reported in another study, on human thymus T cells.

Material for sequencing was thymocytes. The receptors here all came from a boy under three years old with a congenital heart defect. The CDR3 runs from the conserved cysteine through the conserved F or W. Fields, in order: CDR3 DNA, CDR3 protein, D gene, clone size, J gene, V gene. A D gene is named only where the DNA matches it firmly. Not all rows give a size; the values are once, few, many and, for expanded clones, a class.

TGTGCCAGCAGTGAGACTAGTCCGGATACGCAGTATTTT,CASSETSPDTQYF,-,-,TRBJ2-3,TRBV2
TGTGCCACCAGCAGAGATCCGTCTTCCGAGCAGTACTTC,CATSRDPSSEQYF,-,-,TRBJ2-7,TRBV15
TGTGCCAGCAGTCCGACTAGATATCAAGAGACCCAGTACTTC,CASSPTRYQETQYF,-,-,TRBJ2-5,TRBV28
TGCGCCAGCGGGGCCGGTAGGGGCGGCGAGCAGTACTTC,CASGAGRGGEQYF,-,-,TRBJ2-7,TRBV5-1
TGTGCCAGCAGCCAAGGACAGTACCGCTATGGCTACACCTTC,CASSQGQYRYGYTF,-,-,TRBJ1-2,TRBV14
TGTGCCAGCAGTGAAGCGGACAGAGAGGAACCTCTCAGGTACGAGCAGTACTTC,CASSEADREEPLRYEQYF,-,-,TRBJ2-7,TRBV6-1
TGTGCCAGCAGCACTACGGACAGGGGACCCGAGCAGTACTTC,CASSTTDRGPEQYF,TRBD1,-,TRBJ2-7,TRBV7-6
TGTGCCAGCAGCTTTTCGGCAGGGGGACGCGAGCAGTACTTC,CASSFSAGGREQYF,TRBD1,-,TRBJ2-7,TRBV11-2
TGCGCCAGCCCCCCCGGGGACAATACCCGCTATGGCTACACCTTC,CASPPGDNTRYGYTF,-,-,TRBJ1-2,TRBV4-1
TGTGCCAGCAGTGAAGCCCTAGAGGTCGCGGAGACCTATAATTCCCCCCTCCACTTT,CASSEALEVAETYNSPLHF,-,-,TRBJ1-6,TRBV6-1
TGTGCCAGCAGTGAAACAGGGAGAAATAGCAATCAGCCCCAGCATTTT,CASSETGRNSNQPQHF,-,once,TRBJ1-5,TRBV6-1
TGCGCCAGCAGCCAAGATCGGTTTAGGGGCTCTGGAAACACCATATATTTT,CASSQDRFRGSGNTIYF,-,few,TRBJ1-3,TRBV4-3
TGTGCCAGCACCCTTCGGGCTAGCGGGACGAGCTCCTACAATGAGCAGTTCTTC,CASTLRASGTSSYNEQFF,TRBD2,-,TRBJ2-1,TRBV5-6
TGTGCCATCGGGACAGGATCCACCGGGGAGCTGTTTTTT,CAIGTGSTGELFF,TRBD1,once,TRBJ2-2,TRBV6-5
TGCGCCAGCAGTCAAGGGGACCGGGGGGGGCCGGGTGAGCAGTTCTTC,CASSQGDRGGPGEQFF,TRBD2,-,TRBJ2-1,TRBV4-3
TGTGCCACCAGCAGGTTAGCCAGGGACAGGGGTCTGAATCAGCCCCAGCATTTT,CATSRLARDRGLNQPQHF,TRBD1,once,TRBJ1-5,TRBV15
TGTGCCAGCAGCTTACCCACGCTGGGCAGGGGAGCAGATACGCAGTATTTT,CASSLPTLGRGADTQYF,-,-,TRBJ2-3,TRBV7-6
TGTGCCAGCGTTAACAGGGTCGCCGGAAACACCATATATTTT,CASVNRVAGNTIYF,-,-,TRBJ1-3,TRBV13
TGTGCCAGCAGTCTAGCGGGAGACGACACCGGGGAGCTGTTTTTT,CASSLAGDDTGELFF,TRBD2,once,TRBJ2-2,TRBV6-4
TGCGCCAGCAGTGAGGATGGGCACCGGAGGAATGAAAAACTGTTTTTT,CASSEDGHRRNEKLFF,-,-,TRBJ1-4,TRBV10-2
TGTGCCAGCAGTGACGTAGCGGGAAACCTCTATGGCTACACCTTC,CASSDVAGNLYGYTF,-,-,TRBJ1-2,TRBV2
TGTGCCAGTACCGAGGCGGGACAGGGCCACGAGCAGTACTTC,CASTEAGQGHEQYF,TRBD1,once,TRBJ2-7,TRBV6-5
TGTGCCAGCAGTTACCCTGGTGGAAGCCCGGGTGAAAAACTGTTTTTT,CASSYPGGSPGEKLFF,-,-,TRBJ1-4,TRBV6-6
TGCGCCAGCAGTGAGCTGTTCTACGAGCAGTACTTC,CASSELFYEQYF,-,-,TRBJ2-7,TRBV10-2